This T cell receptor beta chain was observed in a study of shared clonotypes between healthy human individuals. In the study overall: A few men and a couple of women, aged 18 to 49, were donors.

Germline V gene sequence: CDR1 LNHDA, CDR2 SQIVND (reference sequence). V lost 7 bases, J lost 1 base, and 6 bases stayed unmatched. The CDR3 runs 14 residues. The study's findings and limits: Clonotypes that were shared across a few donors made up 4.5% to 5% of naive CD4 clonotypes. Relative to memory subsets, naive subsets generally showed larger estimated richness.

Of note for this clone: Its cognate antigen is unknown.

Per the authors' pipeline: Filtering was not the same, since immunoSEQ gave junction-only sequences without quality scores. TCRdb's table, derived via immunoSEQ multiplex PCR, lists solely in-frame clones and lacks some. The V and J calls and clone size were taken over from that table, and D and trimming were inferred from the DNA. The profile shows 300,000 to 350,000 clones, over 70% of them singletons. The sequence was obtained from a man aged 25-40 years in good health. The sample was memory CD4+ T cells sorted from blood. The subset is: CD45RA-negative fraction. This rearrangement joins TRBV19 to TRBJ2-5; TRBD1 matches at 7 bases. CDR3 protein: CASTQRDSQETQYF. The CDR3 nucleotides are TGTGCCAGTACACAACGGGACAGCCAAGAGACCCAGTACTTC.